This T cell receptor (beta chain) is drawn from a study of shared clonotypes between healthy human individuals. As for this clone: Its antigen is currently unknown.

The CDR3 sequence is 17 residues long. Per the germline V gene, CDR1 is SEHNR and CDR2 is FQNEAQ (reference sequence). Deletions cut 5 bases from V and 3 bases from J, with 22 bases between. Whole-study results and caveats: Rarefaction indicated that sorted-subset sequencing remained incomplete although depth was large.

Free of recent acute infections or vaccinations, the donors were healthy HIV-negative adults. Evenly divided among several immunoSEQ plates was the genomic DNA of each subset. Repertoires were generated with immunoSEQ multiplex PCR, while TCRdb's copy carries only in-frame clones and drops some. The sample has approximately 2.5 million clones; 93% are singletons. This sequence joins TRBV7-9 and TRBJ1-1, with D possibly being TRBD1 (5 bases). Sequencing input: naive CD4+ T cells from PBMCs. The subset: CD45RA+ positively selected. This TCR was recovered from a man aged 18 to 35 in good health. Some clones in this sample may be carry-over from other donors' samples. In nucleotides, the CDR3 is TGTGCCAGCAGCCCCTGGGGCGGTGATGGTATGGACACTGAAGCTTTCTTT. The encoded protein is CASSPWGGDGMDTEAFF.